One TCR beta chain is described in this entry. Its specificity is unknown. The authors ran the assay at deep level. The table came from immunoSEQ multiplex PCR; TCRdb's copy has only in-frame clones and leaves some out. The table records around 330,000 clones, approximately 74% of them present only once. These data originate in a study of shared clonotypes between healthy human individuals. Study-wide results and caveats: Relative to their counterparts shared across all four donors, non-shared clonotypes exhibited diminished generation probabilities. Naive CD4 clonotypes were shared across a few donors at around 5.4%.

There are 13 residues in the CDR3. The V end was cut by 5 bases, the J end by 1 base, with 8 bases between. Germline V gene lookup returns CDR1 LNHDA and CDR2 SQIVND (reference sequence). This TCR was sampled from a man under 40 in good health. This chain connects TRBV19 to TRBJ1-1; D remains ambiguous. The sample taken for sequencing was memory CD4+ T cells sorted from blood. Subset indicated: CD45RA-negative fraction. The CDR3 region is CASSPRRNTEAFF. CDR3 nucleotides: TGTGCCAGTAGTCCTAGAAGGAACACTGAAGCTTTCTTT.